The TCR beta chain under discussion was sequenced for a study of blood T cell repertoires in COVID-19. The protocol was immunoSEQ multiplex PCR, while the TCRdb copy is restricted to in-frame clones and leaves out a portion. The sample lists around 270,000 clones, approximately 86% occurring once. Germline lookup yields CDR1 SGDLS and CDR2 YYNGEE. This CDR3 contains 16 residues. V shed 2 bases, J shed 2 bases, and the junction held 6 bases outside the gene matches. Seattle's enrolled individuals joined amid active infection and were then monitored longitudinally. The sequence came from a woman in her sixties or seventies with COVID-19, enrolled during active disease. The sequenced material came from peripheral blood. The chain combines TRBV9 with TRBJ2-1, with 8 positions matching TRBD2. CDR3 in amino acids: CASSVRAGGPYNEQFF. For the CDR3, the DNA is TGTGCCAGCAGCGTTCGTGCGGGAGGACCCTACAATGAGCAGTTCTTC.